The T cell receptor (beta chain) under discussion was sequenced for a study of human T cells and chemical hapten exposure. Germline V gene lookup returns CDR1 MNHEY and CDR2 SMNVEV (reference sequence). V dropped 5 bases and J dropped 0 bases, with 7 bases sitting between them. There are 13 residues in the CDR3. In this sample, this clonotype turned up many times. Antigen specificity is unknown. Regarding the study as a whole: High-frequency TCRs, those above 1 in 1000, stayed the same after DPC sensitization.

Time point: healthy volunteer bleed at 6 weeks. Unfractionated whole blood was the source from which total RNA was extracted. Unique molecular identifiers were attached to individual cDNA molecules during library preparation. MiXCR, applied by TCRdb to the RACE reads, yields one record per CDR3 protein. The table records some 65,000 distinct CDR3 sequences, roughly 6.6% of them present only once. The chain couples TRBV27 to TRBJ1-1; D gene unclear. The sequenced material came from whole blood. The receptor comes from a female donor in good health. Some clones in this sample may be carry-over from other donors' samples. CDR3 sequence reads: CASSPQMNTEAFF. CDR3 nucleotides: TGTGCCAGCAGTCCACAGATGAACACTGAAGCTTTCTTT.